A single sample is the source of the 9 T cell receptor beta chains below, sequenced in a study of long-term antiretroviral therapy in people with HIV. Researchers report immunoSEQ v3.0 was run at survey level. Only in-frame clones appear in the TCRdb table, and some are missing; sequencing was by immunoSEQ multiplex PCR. Among about 36,000 clones listed, around 80% were seen once. Here the sequenced sample was unsorted PBMCs, taken 0.6 years after starting antiretroviral therapy. All receptors derive from a man between 18 and 35 years old with HIV.

The V and J genes are TRBV2 and TRBJ1-1; D gene ambiguous. The germline V gene encodes CDR1 SNHLY and CDR2 FYNNEI. Trimming stripped 6 bases from V and 1 base from J, with 12 bases between. CDR3 length: 14 amino acids. As DNA, the CDR3 is TGTGCCAGCAGGCCCGGGCCAGCGAACACTGAAGCTTTCTTT. This sequence encodes CASRPGPANTEAFF.

This clone was counted between two and nine times. The V gene is TRBV7-9, the J gene TRBJ2-1; 7 bases agree with TRBD1. Germline V gives CDR1 SEHNR, CDR2 FQNEAQ (reference sequence). Trimming cost V 1 base and J 3 bases; bases outside gene matches: 0. This CDR3 is built from 14 residues. In DNA form, the CDR3 reads TGTGCCAGCAGCTTAGACAGGGGCTACAATGAGCAGTTCTTC. Its translation is CASSLDRGYNEQFF. Combining the CDR3 with reference TRBV7-9 and TRBJ2-1 gives the whole variable domain DTGVSQNPRHKITKRGQNVTFRCDPISEHNRLYWYRQTLGQGPEFLTYFQNEAQLEKSRLLSDRFSAERPKGSFSTLEIQRTEQGDSAMYLCASSLDRGYNEQFFGPGTRLTVL.

A single count supports this clone. The CDR3 reads CASSFDGNYGYTF. For the CDR3, the DNA is TGTGCCAGCAGCTTCGACGGTAACTATGGCTACACCTTC. The chain uses TRBV7-2 and TRBJ1-2; D not certain. Trimming shortened V by 3 bases and J by 1 base, and 6 bases separated the two germline ends. This CDR3 comprises 13 residues. Per germline, CDR1 SGHTA and CDR2 FQGNSA.

V and J are TRBV7-9 and TRBJ2-2, with 7 nucleotides matching TRBD1. Germline assignment: CDR1 SEHNR and CDR2 FQNEAQ (reference sequence). V dropped 2 bases and J dropped 1; count of bases not matched to a gene: 1. The CDR3 loop spans 15 amino acids. The CDR3 DNA reads as TGTGCCAGCAGCTTACGACAGGGGAACACCGGGGAGCTGTTTTTT. Amino acid sequence: CASSLRQGNTGELFF.

The chain is built from TRBV11-3 and TRBJ2-7; D call uncertain. The V gene's germline CDR1 is SGHNT and CDR2 YENEEA. The ends were cut back, 5 bases at V and 4 bases at J, with 12 bases in the middle. The CDR3 length is 13 residues. Here the CDR3 reads CASSTRGGYEQYF. The CDR3 nucleotides are TGTGCCAGCAGCACAAGAGGCGGATACGAGCAGTACTTC.

V and J are TRBV18 and TRBJ1-4, with D tentatively TRBD1 (5 bases). Trimming removed 3 bases at V and 7 bases at J, with 12 bases between. The CDR3 sequence is 14 residues long. Germline CDR1 KGHSH, CDR2 LQKENI. CDR3 nucleotide sequence: TGTGCCAGCTCACCCCTCCGGGACGCTGAAAAACTGTTTTTT. This encodes CASSPLRDAEKLFF.

The rearrangement links TRBV2 to TRBJ2-3; D gene ambiguous. V was clipped by 2 bases and J by 0 bases, with 9 bases between them. CDR1 is SNHLY, CDR2 FYNNEI, per germline. The CDR3 covers 15 residues. The CDR3: CASSENIVSTDTQYF. For the CDR3, the DNA is TGTGCCAGCAGTGAAAATATCGTGAGCACAGATACGCAGTATTTT.

CDR3 nucleotide sequence: TGCGCCAGCAGCGAGGGGACAGCCCGGGGGGAAGCTTTCTTT. Protein sequence: CASSEGTARGEAFF. This chain links TRBV5-1 with TRBJ1-1, with TRBD1 identical over 7 bases. Trimming at V came to 4 bases and at J to 8 bases, leaving 11 bases not matched to a gene. The CDR3 spans 14 residues. CDR1 and CDR2 (germline): SGHRS, YFSETQ. Drawing the rest from reference TRBV5-1 and TRBJ1-1, the complete variable domain is KAGVTQTPRYLIKTRGQQVTLSCSPISGHRSVSWYQQTPGQGLQFLFEYFSETQRNKGNFPGRFSGRQFSNSRSEMNVSTLELGDSALYLCASSEGTARGEAFFGQGTRLTVV.

This chain connects TRBV28 to TRBJ1-5, with no clear D. This CDR3 region has 16 residues. Germline CDR1 MDHEN, CDR2 SYDVKM. Trimming left V 2 bases short and J 0 bases short, with 11 bases between. Written as DNA, the CDR3 is TGTGCCAGCAGTTTAACCTTACTTTATAGCAATCAGCCCCAGCATTTT. This gives the protein CASSLTLLYSNQPQHF.